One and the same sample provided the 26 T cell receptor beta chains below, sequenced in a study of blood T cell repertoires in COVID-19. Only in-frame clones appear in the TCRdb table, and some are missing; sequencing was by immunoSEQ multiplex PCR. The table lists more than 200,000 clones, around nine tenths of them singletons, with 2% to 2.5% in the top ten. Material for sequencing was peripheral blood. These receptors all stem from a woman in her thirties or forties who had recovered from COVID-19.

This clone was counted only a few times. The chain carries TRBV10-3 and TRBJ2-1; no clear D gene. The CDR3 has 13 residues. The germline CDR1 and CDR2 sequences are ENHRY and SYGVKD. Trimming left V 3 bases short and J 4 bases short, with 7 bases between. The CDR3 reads CAISDSLYNEQFF. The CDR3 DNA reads TGTGCCATCAGTGACTCCCTGTACAATGAGCAGTTCTTC.

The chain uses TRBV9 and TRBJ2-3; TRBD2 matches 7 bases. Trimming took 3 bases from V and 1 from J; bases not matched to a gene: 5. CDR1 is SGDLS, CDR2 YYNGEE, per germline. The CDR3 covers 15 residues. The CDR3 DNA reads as TGTGCCAGCAGCGCCCGACTAGCCGGCACAGATACGCAGTATTTT. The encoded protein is CASSARLAGTDTQYF.

The CDR3 region is CASSFGSDRGGATNEKLFF. In DNA form, the CDR3 reads TGTGCCAGCAGCTTTGGATCGGACAGGGGAGGGGCAACTAATGAAAAACTGTTTTTT. The chain joins TRBV12-1 to TRBJ1-4; the table's D gene call, TRBD1, was not cross checked with the DNA. TRBV12-1 is recorded as a pseudogene. This CDR3 spans 19 amino acids.

CDR3: CATSRVSRGKNEQYF. In DNA, the CDR3 is TGTGCCACCAGCAGAGTCAGCAGGGGGAAGAACGAGCAGTACTTC. This chain joins TRBV15 and TRBJ2-7; TRBD1 matches at 7 bases. Losses at the gene ends were 1 base for V and 5 bases for J; bases not matched to a gene: 8. Germline V gene lookup returns CDR1 LNHNV and CDR2 YYDKDF (reference sequence). The CDR3 extends over 15 amino acids.

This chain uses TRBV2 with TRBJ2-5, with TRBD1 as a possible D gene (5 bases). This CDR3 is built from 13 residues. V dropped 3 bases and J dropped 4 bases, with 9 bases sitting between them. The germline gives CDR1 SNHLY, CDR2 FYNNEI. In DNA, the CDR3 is TGTGCCAGCAGTGAGACAGAAGGAGAGACCCAGTACTTC. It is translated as CASSETEGETQYF.

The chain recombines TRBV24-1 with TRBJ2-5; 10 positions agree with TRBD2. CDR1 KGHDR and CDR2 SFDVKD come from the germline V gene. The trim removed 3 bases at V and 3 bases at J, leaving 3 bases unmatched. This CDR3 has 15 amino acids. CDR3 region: CATSDLLAGEETQYF. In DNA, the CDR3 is TGTGCCACCAGTGATCTGCTAGCGGGAGAAGAGACCCAGTACTTC.

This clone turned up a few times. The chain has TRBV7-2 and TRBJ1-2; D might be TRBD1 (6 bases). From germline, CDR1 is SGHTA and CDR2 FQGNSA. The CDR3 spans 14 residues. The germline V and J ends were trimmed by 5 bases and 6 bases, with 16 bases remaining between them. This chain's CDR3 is CASSPETGLNGYTF. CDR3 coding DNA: TGTGCCAGCAGCCCAGAGACAGGATTAAATGGCTACACCTTC.

The chain's CDR3 is CASSLSGPSNQPQHF. CDR3 DNA: TGTGCCAGCAGCTTATCCGGTCCCAGCAATCAGCCCCAGCATTTT. The chain joins TRBV7-2 to TRBJ1-5; D is uncertain. The CDR3 has 15 amino acids. Trimming removed 2 bases at V and 1 base at J, with 9 bases between. Germline CDR1 and CDR2: SGHTA and FQGNSA.

In DNA form, the CDR3 reads TGTGCCAGTAGTAACCAGGGGACGGAAAGTGGCTACACCTTC. This codes for CASSNQGTESGYTF. V gene TRBV19 combines with J gene TRBJ1-2, with D tentatively TRBD1 (6 bases). The germline CDR1 and CDR2 sequences are LNHDA and SQIVND (reference sequence). V was shortened by 4 bases and J by 7 bases, with 16 bases between the two germline ends. The CDR3 spans 14 residues.

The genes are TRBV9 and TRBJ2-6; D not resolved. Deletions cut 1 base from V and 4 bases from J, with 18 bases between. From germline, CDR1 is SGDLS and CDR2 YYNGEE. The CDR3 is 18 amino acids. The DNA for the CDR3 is TGTGCCAGCAGCGTAACCCCCTCAACTCCGTCAGGGGCCAACGTCCTGACTTTC. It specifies CASSVTPSTPSGANVLTF.

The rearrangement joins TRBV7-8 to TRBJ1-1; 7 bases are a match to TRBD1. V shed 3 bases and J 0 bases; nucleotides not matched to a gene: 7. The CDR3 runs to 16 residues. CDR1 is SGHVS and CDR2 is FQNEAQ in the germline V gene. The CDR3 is CASSLALGQLNTEAFF. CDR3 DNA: TGTGCCAGCAGCTTGGCCCTGGGACAGCTGAACACTGAAGCTTTCTTT.

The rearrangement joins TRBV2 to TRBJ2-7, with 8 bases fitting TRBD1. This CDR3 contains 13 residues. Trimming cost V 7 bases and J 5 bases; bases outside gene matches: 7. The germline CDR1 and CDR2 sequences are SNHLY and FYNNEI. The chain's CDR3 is CASKSGQDHEQYF. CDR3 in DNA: TGTGCCAGCAAGTCGGGACAGGACCACGAGCAGTACTTC.

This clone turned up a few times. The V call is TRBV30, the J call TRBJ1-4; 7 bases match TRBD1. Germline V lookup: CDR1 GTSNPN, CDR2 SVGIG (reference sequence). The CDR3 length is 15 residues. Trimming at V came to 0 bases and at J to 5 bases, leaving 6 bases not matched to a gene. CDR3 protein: CAWSVSTGYNEKLFF. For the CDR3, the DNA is TGTGCCTGGAGTGTATCGACAGGGTACAATGAAAAACTGTTTTTT.

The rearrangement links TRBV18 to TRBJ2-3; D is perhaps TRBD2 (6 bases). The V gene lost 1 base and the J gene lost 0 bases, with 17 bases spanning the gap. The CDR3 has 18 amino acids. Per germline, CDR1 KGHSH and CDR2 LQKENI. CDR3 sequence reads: CASSPRLHGGKSTDTQYF. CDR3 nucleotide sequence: TGTGCCAGCTCACCACGGCTCCATGGGGGGAAAAGCACAGATACGCAGTATTTT.

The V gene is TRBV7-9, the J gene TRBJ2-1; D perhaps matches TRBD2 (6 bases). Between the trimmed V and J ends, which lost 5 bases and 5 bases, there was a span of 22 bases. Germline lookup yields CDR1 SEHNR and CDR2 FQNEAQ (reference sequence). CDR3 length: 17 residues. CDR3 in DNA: TGTGCCAGCAGCCCCCGTCGGGGCAGGGAGGCCCACAATGAGCAGTTCTTC. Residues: CASSPRRGREAHNEQFF.

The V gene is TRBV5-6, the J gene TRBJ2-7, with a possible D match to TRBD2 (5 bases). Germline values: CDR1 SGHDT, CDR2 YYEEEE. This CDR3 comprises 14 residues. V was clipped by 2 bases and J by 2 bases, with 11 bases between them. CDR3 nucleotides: TGTGCCAGCAGCTTAAGCGGTTTGACCTACGAGCAGTACTTC. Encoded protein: CASSLSGLTYEQYF.

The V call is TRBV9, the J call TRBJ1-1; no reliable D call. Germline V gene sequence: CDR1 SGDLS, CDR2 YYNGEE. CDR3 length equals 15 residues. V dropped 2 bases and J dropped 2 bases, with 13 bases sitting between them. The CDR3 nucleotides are TGTGCCAGCAGCGTGAGGGAAGTAGGAAACACTGAAGCTTTCTTT. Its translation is CASSVREVGNTEAFF.

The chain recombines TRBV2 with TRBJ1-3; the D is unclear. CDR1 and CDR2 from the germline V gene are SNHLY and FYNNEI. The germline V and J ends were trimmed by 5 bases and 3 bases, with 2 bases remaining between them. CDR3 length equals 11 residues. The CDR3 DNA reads TGTGCCAGCAGTTATGGAAACACCATATATTTT. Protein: CASSYGNTIYF.

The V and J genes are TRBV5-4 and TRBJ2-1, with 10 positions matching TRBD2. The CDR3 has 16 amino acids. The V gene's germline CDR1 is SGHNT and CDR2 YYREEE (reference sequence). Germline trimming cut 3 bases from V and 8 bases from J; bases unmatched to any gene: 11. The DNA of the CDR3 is TGTGCCAGCAGCTACGGACTAGCGGTGGGGGGGGATGAGCAGTTCTTC. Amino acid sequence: CASSYGLAVGGDEQFF.

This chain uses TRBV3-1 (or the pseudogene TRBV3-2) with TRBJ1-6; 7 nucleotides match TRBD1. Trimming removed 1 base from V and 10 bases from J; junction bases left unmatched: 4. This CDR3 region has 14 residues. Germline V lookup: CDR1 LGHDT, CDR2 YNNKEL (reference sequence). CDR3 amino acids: CASSQVARGSPLHF. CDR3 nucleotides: TGTGCCAGCAGCCAAGTGGCCAGGGGGTCACCCCTCCACTTT.

The DNA for the CDR3 is TGTGCCAGCAGCTTGCCAGGGAACAGCGGGTACAATGAGCAGTTCTTC. Translation: CASSLPGNSGYNEQFF. This chain uses TRBV5-4 with TRBJ2-1, with a weak D call TRBD2 (6 bases). Germline CDR1 is SGHNT and CDR2 is YYREEE (reference sequence). The CDR3 runs to 16 residues. Trimming shortened V by 1 base and J by 4 bases, and 15 bases separated the two germline ends. Full variable domain (missing parts from reference TRBV5-4 and TRBJ2-1): ETGVTQSPTHLIKTRGQQVTLRCSSQSGHNTVSWYQQALGQGPQFIFQYYREEENGRGNFPPRFSGLQFPNYSSELNVNALELDDSALYLCASSLPGNSGYNEQFFGPGTRLTVL.

This CDR3 is CASSPDPGQNYEQYF. CDR3 DNA: TGTGCCAGCAGCCCCGATCCGGGACAAAACTACGAGCAGTACTTC. The chain has TRBV11-3 and TRBJ2-7; D might be TRBD1 (6 bases). Between the trimmed V and J ends, which lost 5 bases and 3 bases, there was a span of 17 bases. The CDR3 extends over 15 amino acids. Germline loops: CDR1 SGHNT, CDR2 YENEEA.

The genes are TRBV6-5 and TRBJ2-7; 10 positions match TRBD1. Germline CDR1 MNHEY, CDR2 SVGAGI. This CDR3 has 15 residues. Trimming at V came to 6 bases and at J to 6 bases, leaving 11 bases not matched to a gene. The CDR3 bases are TGTGCCAGCAGGATCGACAGGGGGCCAGCCAGCGAGCAGTACTTC. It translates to CASRIDRGPASEQYF.

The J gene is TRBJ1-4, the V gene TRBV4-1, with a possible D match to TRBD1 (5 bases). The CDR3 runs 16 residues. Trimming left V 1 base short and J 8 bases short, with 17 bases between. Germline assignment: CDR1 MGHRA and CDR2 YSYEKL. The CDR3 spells CASSQVRRGNGEKLFF. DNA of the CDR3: TGCGCCAGCAGCCAAGTCAGAAGGGGCAATGGGGAAAAACTGTTTTTT.

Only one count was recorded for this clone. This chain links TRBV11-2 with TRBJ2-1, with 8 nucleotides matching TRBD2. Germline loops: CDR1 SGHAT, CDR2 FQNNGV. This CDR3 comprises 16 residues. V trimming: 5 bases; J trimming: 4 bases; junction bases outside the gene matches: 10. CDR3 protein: CASSASGGWGYNEQFF. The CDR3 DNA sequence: TGTGCCAGCAGCGCCAGCGGGGGTTGGGGTTACAATGAGCAGTTCTTC.

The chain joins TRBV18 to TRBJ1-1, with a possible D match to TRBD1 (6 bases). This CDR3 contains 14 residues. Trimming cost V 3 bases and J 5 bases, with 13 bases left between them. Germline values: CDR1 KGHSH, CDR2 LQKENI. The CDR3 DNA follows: TGTGCCAGCTCACCCCGGGACACGGGGACTGAAGCTTTCTTT. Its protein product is CASSPRDTGTEAFF.